A single sample is the source of the 15 T cell receptor beta chains below, sequenced in a study of blood T cell repertoires in COVID-19. The data were produced by immunoSEQ multiplex PCR, yet TCRdb's version contains in-frame clones alone and is incomplete. This table holds 250,000 to 350,000 clones, roughly nine tenths found once. Sequenced: peripheral blood. Receptors originate from a woman in her twenties or thirties with COVID-19, enrolled during active disease.

The CDR3 sequence is CASSESDRGNTEAFF. In DNA, the CDR3 is TGCGCCAGCAGTGAGTCGGACAGGGGGAACACTGAAGCTTTCTTT. The gene calls are TRBV10-1 and TRBJ1-1; 9 nucleotides agree with TRBD1. Germline CDR1 is WNHNN and CDR2 is SYGVQD (reference sequence). CDR3 length: 15 residues. The V gene end was trimmed by 0 bases and the J gene end by 1 base; junction bases not matched to a gene: 0.

The chain combines TRBV11-2 with TRBJ1-2, with 7 bases identical to TRBD1. Germline values: CDR1 SGHAT, CDR2 FQNNGV. CDR3 length: 16 amino acids. Unmatched junction bases numbered 8, after V lost 0 bases and J lost 4 bases. The CDR3 region has the DNA TGTGCCAGCAGCTTAGATCTGGACAGGCCCTTCTATGGCTACACCTTC. The encoded protein is CASSLDLDRPFYGYTF.

This chain links TRBV27 with TRBJ1-2; no firm D call. Deletions cut 2 bases from V and 8 bases from J, with 15 bases between. From germline, CDR1 is MNHEY and CDR2 SMNVEV (reference sequence). This CDR3 is 14 amino acids long. CDR3 DNA sequence: TGTGCCAGCAGTTTAAGCCCCGGGGAGAACGGCTACACCTTC. This encodes CASSLSPGENGYTF.

V usage is TRBV3-1 (or the pseudogene TRBV3-2) and J usage is TRBJ1-2; D is possibly TRBD1 (6 bases). The V gene's germline CDR1 is LGHDT and CDR2 YNNKEL (reference sequence). V lost 0 bases and J lost 5, with 13 bases in between. This CDR3 region has 15 residues. CDR3 sequence reads: CASSQDLSTGYGYTF. The CDR3, as DNA: TGTGCCAGCAGCCAAGATCTTTCGACAGGATATGGCTACACCTTC.

This clone was observed once. The chain employs TRBV5-1 and TRBJ2-1; perhaps TRBD1 as D (5 bases). Germline loops: CDR1 SGHRS, CDR2 YFSETQ. CDR3 length: 17 amino acids. The V gene lost 1 base and the J gene lost 0 bases, with 14 bases spanning the gap. The CDR3 region is CASSLNWGGSSYNEQFF. The CDR3 DNA follows: TGCGCCAGCAGCTTGAATTGGGGCGGAAGCTCCTACAATGAGCAGTTCTTC.

This chain connects TRBV6-1 to TRBJ1-3, with D unclear. The germline V gene has CDR1 MNHNS and CDR2 SASEGT. V was clipped by 3 bases and J by 0 bases, with 6 bases between them. The CDR3 extends over 14 amino acids. Here the CDR3 DNA reads TGTGCCAGCAGTGACAGATCCTCTGGAAACACCATATATTTT. It codes for CASSDRSSGNTIYF.

V and J are TRBV18 and TRBJ2-7; tentatively, D is TRBD1 (6 bases). The CDR3 has 15 residues. The V end was cut by 2 bases, the J end by 6 bases, with 17 bases between. Looked up from germline, CDR1 is KGHSH and CDR2 is LQKENI. This CDR3 is CASSPRGQGIREQYF. Written as DNA, the CDR3 is TGTGCCAGCTCACCAAGGGGACAAGGGATTCGCGAGCAGTACTTC.

This clone was seen a handful of times. The V gene is TRBV30, the J gene TRBJ1-5, with D possibly matching TRBD1 (5 bases). In germline, CDR1 is GTSNPN, CDR2 SVGIG (reference sequence). The V gene lost 3 bases and the J gene lost 8 bases, with 14 bases spanning the gap. This CDR3 is built from 13 residues. The CDR3 spells CAWRSPGSEPQHF. DNA for the CDR3: TGTGCCTGGAGGTCTCCAGGGTCCGAGCCCCAGCATTTT.

This clone was seen a handful of times. The chain combines TRBV4-2 with TRBJ2-7, with 9 positions matching TRBD1. With 1 base clipped from V and 4 bases from J, the junction kept 8 bases outside the gene matches. CDR1 is LGHNA, CDR2 YNFKEQ, per germline. The CDR3 contains 16 residues. The CDR3 DNA sequence: TGTGCCAGCAGCCAAGCAGTGGGACAGGGCGAATACGAGCAGTACTTC. Protein: CASSQAVGQGEYEQYF.

The rearrangement joins TRBV2 to TRBJ2-7, with 8 bases matching TRBD1. After removal of 5 bases from V and 6 bases from J, the junction contained 12 bases not matched to a gene. The CDR3 is made up of 15 amino acids. Germline V gene sequence: CDR1 SNHLY, CDR2 FYNNEI. In DNA form, the CDR3 reads TGTGCCAGCAGTCCGCCCCGGGACAGGTACCCCGAGCAGTACTTC. Translating it yields CASSPPRDRYPEQYF.

In this sample, this clone turned up once. The gene calls are TRBV11-3 and TRBJ2-3; 8 positions match TRBD2. From germline, CDR1 is SGHNT and CDR2 YENEEA. The CDR3 is 15 residues long. Unmatched junction bases numbered 8, after V lost 3 bases and J lost 6 bases. The CDR3 region has the DNA TGTGCCAGCAGCTTTACCGCGGGAGGAGCGGATACGCAGTATTTT. As protein: CASSFTAGGADTQYF. Complete variable domain (other parts from reference TRBV11-3 and TRBJ2-3): EAGVVQSPRYKIIEKKQPVAFWCNPISGHNTLYWYLQNLGQGPELLIRYENEEAVDDSQLPKDRFSAERLKGVDSTLKIQPAELGDSAVYLCASSFTAGGADTQYFGPGTRLTVL.

The genes are TRBV30 and TRBJ2-3; 13 positions match TRBD2. CDR3 size: 15 residues. The V gene's germline CDR1 is GTSNPN and CDR2 SVGIG (reference sequence). Trimming removed 3 bases from V and 8 bases from J; junction bases left unmatched: 8. CDR3 DNA: TGTGCCTGGAGCCAAACTAGCGGGAGGGGTGGTACGCAGTATTTT. Encoded protein: CAWSQTSGRGGTQYF.

This chain connects TRBV28 to TRBJ1-5, with 8 bases that match TRBD1. This CDR3 is built from 17 residues. The germline V gene has CDR1 MDHEN and CDR2 SYDVKM. Trimming took 4 bases from V and 1 from J; bases not matched to a gene: 9. The CDR3 sequence is CASSSDRAGGSNQPQHF. CDR3 sequence (DNA): TGTGCCAGCAGTTCGGACAGGGCCGGGGGGAGCAATCAGCCCCAGCATTTT.

This clone was seen only once. This chain links TRBV4-1 with TRBJ2-1, with TRBD2 matching 10 bases. The V segment lost 2 bases and the J segment 7 bases; nucleotides outside the gene matches: 11. Looked up from germline, CDR1 is MGHRA and CDR2 is YSYEKL. The CDR3 is made up of 17 amino acids. This chain's CDR3 is CASSQNLRTSGSNEQFF. The CDR3 region has the DNA TGCGCCAGCAGCCAAAACCTAAGGACTAGCGGATCAAATGAGCAGTTCTTC.

The chain joins TRBV6-5 to TRBJ1-1, with D possibly TRBD1 on 6 matching bases. CDR1 is MNHEY, CDR2 SVGAGI, per germline. This CDR3 spans 12 amino acids. Trimming stripped 8 bases from V and 11 bases from J, with 18 bases between. This CDR3 is CASSRAGGEAFF. In DNA form, the CDR3 reads TGTGCCAGCTCCAGGGCGGGGGGCGAGGCTTTCTTT.